This TCR beta chain was profiled in a study of T-cell memory formation after mild COVID-19. Across the study: TCR clusters were mostly confined to one donor each.

Study-level points and caveats: CD4+ contracting clones were found mainly in CM and EM, and CD8+ ones in EMRA.

This clonotype was detected ten times or more. The antigen is unknown. TCRdb passed the 5' RACE reads through MiXCR, listing each CDR3 protein once. Here the sample spans approximately 390,000 distinct CDR3 sequences, approximately 15% being singletons. Losses at the gene ends were 5 bases for V and 8 bases for J; bases not matched to a gene: 13. The CDR3 is 16 residues long. Per germline, CDR1 SGHVS and CDR2 FNYEAQ. The rearrangement uses TRBV7-6 and TRBJ1-4, with TRBD1 matching 8 bases. Sequenced sample: PBMCs or a T cell subset sorted from them (not recorded which). This TCR came from a man aged 18 to 29 who had mild COVID-19 (a few samples of this study predate the infection). Cell type and time point are not known. The chain's CDR3 is CASSPSQGASQEKLFF. In DNA, the CDR3 is TGTGCCAGCAGCCCGTCGCAGGGGGCTTCGCAGGAAAAACTGTTTTTT.